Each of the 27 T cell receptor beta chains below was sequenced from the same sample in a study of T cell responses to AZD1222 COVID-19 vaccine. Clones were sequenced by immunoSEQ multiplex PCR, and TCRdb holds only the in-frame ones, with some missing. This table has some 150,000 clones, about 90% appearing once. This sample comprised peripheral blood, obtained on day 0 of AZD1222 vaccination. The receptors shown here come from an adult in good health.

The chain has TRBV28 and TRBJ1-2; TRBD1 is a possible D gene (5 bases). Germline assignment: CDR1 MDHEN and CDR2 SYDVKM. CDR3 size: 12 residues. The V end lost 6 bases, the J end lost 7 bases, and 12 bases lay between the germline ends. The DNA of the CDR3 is TGTGCCAGCAGCCCGGGGCGTAGTGGCTACACCTTC. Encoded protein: CASSPGRSGYTF.

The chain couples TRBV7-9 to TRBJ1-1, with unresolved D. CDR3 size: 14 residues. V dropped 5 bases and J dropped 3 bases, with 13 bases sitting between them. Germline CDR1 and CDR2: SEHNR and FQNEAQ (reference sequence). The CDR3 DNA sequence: TGTGCCAGCAGCGTACATGACGGTGACACTGAAGCTTTCTTT. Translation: CASSVHDGDTEAFF.

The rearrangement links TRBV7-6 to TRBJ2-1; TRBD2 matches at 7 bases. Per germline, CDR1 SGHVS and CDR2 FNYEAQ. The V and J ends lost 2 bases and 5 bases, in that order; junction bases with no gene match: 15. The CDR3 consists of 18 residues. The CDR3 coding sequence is TGTGCCAGCAGCTTACCCGGGGACTACCAGATTCTAAACAATGAGCAGTTCTTC. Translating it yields CASSLPGDYQILNNEQFF.

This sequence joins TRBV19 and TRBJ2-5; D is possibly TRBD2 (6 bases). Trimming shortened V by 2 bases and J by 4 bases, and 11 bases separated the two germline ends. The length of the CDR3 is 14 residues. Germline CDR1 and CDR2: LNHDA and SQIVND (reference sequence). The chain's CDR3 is CASSIYGGRETQYF. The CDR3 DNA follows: TGTGCCAGTAGTATATATGGAGGGAGAGAGACCCAGTACTTC. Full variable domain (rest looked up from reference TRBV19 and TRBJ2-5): DGGITQSPKYLFRKEGQNVTLSCEQNLNHDAMYWYRQDPGQGLRLIYYSQIVNDFQKGDIAEGYSVSREKKESFPLTVTSAQKNPTAFYLCASSIYGGRETQYFGPGTRLLVL.

As DNA, the CDR3 is TGTGCCAGCAGCTTCAACGAGAACACTGAAGCTTTCTTT. Its translation is CASSFNENTEAFF. The rearrangement joins TRBV11-2 to TRBJ1-1; D call uncertain. The germline V and J ends were trimmed by 3 bases and 1 base, with 6 bases remaining between them. CDR1 is SGHAT, CDR2 FQNNGV, per germline. The CDR3 runs 13 residues.

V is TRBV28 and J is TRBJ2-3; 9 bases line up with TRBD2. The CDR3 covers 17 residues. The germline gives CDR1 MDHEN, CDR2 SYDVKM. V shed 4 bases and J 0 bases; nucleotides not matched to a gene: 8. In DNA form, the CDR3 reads TGTGCCAGCAGTTACACAACCGGACTAGCGAGCACAGATACGCAGTATTTT. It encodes CASSYTTGLASTDTQYF.

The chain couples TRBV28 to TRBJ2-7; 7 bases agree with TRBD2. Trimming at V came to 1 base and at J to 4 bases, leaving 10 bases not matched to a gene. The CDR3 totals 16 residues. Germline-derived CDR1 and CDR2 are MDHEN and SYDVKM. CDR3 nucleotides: TGTGCCAGCAGTTTATCGGCGGGAGCCCCCCCGTACGAGCAGTACTTC. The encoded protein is CASSLSAGAPPYEQYF.

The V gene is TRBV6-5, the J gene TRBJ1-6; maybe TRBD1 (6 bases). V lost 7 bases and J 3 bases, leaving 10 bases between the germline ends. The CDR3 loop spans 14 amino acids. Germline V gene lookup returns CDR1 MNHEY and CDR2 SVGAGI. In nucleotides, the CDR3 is TGTGCCAGCACAGGGGCTGGCTATAATTCACCCCTCCACTTT. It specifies CASTGAGYNSPLHF.

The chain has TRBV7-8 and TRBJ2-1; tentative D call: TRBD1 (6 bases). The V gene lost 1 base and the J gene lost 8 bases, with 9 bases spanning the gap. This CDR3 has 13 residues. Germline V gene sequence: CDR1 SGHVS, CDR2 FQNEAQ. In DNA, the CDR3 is TGTGCCAGCAGCTTAGGCAGGGGAGATGAGCAGTTCTTC. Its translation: CASSLGRGDEQFF.

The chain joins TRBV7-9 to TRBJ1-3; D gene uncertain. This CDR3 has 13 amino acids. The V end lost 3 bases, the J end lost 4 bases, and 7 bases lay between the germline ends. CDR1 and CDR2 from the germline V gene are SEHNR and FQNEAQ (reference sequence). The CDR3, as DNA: TGTGCCAGCAGCTTGGGCGAGGGAAACACCATATATTTT. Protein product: CASSLGEGNTIYF.

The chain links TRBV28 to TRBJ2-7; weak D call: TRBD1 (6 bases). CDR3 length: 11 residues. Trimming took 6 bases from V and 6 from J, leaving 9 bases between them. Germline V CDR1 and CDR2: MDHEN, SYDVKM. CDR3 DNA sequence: TGTGCCAGCAGCTACAGGGTCGAGCAGTACTTC. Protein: CASSYRVEQYF.

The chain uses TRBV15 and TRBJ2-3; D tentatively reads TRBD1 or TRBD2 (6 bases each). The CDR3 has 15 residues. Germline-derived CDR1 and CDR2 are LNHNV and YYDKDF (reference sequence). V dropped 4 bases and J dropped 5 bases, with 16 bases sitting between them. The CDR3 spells CATSILGGGGDTQYF. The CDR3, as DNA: TGTGCCACCAGCATACTAGGGGGAGGTGGAGATACGCAGTATTTT.

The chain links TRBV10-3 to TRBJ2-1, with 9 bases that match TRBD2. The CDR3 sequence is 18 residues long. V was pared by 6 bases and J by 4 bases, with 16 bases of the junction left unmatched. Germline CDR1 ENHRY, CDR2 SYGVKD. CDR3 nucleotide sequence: TGTGCCATCAGATCCTCTAGCGGGACCTCCCCTACTTACAATGAGCAGTTCTTC. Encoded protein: CAIRSSSGTSPTYNEQFF.

The CDR3 region is CASSFREDNNSPLHF. CDR3 DNA sequence: TGTGCCAGCAGCTTCCGGGAGGACAATAATTCACCCCTCCACTTT. The V and J genes are TRBV7-2 and TRBJ1-6, with D possibly matching TRBD1 (5 bases). The germline V gene has CDR1 SGHTA and CDR2 FQGNSA. The V gene lost 3 bases and the J gene lost 5 bases, with 11 bases spanning the gap. This CDR3 spans 15 amino acids.

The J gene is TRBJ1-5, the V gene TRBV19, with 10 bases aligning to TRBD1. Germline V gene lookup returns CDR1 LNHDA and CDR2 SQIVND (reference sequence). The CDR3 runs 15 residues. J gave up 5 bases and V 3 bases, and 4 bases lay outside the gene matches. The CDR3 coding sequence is TGTGCCAGTAGTATCCAGGACAGGGGGTATCAGCCCCAGCATTTT. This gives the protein CASSIQDRGYQPQHF.

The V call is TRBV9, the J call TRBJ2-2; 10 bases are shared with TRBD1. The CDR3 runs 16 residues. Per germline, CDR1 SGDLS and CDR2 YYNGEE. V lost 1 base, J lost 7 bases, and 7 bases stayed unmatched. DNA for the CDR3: TGTGCCAGCAGCGTACTAGGGACAGGGGCTGGCGGGGAGCTGTTTTTT. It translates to CASSVLGTGAGGELFF.

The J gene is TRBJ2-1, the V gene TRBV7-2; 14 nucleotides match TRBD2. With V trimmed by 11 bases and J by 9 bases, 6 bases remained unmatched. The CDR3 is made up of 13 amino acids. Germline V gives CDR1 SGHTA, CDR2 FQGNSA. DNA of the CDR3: TGTGCCTCAAGACTAGCGGGAGGGGTTGAGCAGTTCTTC. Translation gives CASRLAGGVEQFF.

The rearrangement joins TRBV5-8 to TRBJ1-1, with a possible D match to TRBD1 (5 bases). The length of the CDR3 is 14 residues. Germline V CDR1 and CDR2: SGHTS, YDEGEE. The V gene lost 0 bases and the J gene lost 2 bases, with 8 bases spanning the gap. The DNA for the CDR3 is TGTGCCAGCAGCTTGGGAGGGGCCAACACTGAAGCTTTCTTT. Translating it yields CASSLGGANTEAFF.

The CDR3, as DNA: TGTGCCAGCAGTTACTCGATTACCGGACAGGGTGAAGAGACCCAGTACTTC. It specifies CASSYSITGQGEETQYF. V usage is TRBV6-2 or TRBV6-3 and J usage is TRBJ2-5, with 8 bases lining up with TRBD1. The CDR3 sequence is 17 residues long. J was trimmed by 3 bases and V by 0 bases; bases with no gene match: 9. Germline V lookup: CDR1 MNHEY, CDR2 SVGEGT.

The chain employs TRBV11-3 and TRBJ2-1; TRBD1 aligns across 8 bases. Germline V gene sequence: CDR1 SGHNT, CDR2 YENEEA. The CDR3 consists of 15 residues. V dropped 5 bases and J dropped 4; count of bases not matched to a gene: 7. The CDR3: CASSLTGGTYNEQFF. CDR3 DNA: TGTGCCAGCAGCCTAACAGGGGGTACATACAATGAGCAGTTCTTC.

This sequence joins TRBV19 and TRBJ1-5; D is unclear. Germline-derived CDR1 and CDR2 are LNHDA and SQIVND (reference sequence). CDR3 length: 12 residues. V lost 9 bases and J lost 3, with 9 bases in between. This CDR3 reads CASGSFNQPQHF. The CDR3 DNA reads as TGTGCCAGCGGAAGTTTCAATCAGCCCCAGCATTTT.

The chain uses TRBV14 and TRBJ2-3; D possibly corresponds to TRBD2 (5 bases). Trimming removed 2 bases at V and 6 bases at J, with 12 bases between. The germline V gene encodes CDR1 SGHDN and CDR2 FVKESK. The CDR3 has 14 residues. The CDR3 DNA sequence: TGTGCCAGCAGCCAATTCCCATCGGGGGATACGCAGTATTTT. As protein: CASSQFPSGDTQYF.

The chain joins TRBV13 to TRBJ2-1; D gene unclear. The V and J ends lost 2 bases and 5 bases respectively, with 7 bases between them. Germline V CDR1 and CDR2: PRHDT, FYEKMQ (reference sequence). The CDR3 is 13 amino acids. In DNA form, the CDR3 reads TGTGCCAGCAGCTTAAGAGGAAACAATGAGCAGTTCTTC. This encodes CASSLRGNNEQFF.

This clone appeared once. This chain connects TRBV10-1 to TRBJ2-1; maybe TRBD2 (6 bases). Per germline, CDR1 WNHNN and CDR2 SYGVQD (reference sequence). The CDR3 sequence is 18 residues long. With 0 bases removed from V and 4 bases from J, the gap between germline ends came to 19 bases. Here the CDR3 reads CASSESSGGMRLYNEQFF. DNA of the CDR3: TGCGCCAGCAGTGAGTCGTCGGGCGGGATGCGTTTGTACAATGAGCAGTTCTTC.

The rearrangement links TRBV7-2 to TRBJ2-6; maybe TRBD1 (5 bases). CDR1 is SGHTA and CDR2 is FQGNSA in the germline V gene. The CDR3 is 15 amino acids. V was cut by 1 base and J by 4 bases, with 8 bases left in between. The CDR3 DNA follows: TGTGCCAGCAGCTTAGGGGGCGCCGGGGCCAACGTCCTGACTTTC. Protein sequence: CASSLGGAGANVLTF.

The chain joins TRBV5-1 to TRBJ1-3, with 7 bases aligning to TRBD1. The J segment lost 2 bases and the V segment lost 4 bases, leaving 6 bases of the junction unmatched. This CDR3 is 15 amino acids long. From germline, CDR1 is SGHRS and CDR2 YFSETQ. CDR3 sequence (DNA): TGCGCCAGCAGCGGACGGACAGGAGCTGGAAACACCATATATTTT. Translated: CASSGRTGAGNTIYF.

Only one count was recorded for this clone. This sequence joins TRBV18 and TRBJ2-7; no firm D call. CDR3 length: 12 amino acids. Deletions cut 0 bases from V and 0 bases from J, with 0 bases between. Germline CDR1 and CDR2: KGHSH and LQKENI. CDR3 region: CASSPPSYEQYF. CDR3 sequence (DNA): TGTGCCAGCTCACCACCCTCCTACGAGCAGTACTTC.